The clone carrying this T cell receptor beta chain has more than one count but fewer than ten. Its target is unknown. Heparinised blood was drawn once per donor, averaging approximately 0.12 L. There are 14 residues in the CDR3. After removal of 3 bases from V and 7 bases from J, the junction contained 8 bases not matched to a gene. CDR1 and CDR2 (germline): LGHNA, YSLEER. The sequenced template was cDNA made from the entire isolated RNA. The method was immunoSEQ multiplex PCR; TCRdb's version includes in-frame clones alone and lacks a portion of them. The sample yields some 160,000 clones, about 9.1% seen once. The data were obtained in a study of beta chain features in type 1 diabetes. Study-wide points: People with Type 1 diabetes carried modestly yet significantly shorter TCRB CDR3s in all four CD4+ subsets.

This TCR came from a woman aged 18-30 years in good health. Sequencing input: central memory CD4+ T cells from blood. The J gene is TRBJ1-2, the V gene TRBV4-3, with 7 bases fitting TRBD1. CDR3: CASSHTDRATGYTF. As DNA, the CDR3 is TGCGCCAGCAGCCATACCGACAGGGCGACTGGCTACACCTTC.